Given below is one T cell receptor beta chain in context. One junction end disagrees with the germline gene, perhaps due to a read error. The source of the sample is a study of technical replicates of blood from a few donors. The CDR3 is 13 residues long. The germline gives CDR1 MDHEN, CDR2 SYDVKM. The repertoire was sequenced with immunoSEQ multiplex PCR; TCRdb's copy has only in-frame clones and lacks some. The data contain about 75,000 clones, approximately 96% of them singletons. V is TRBV28 and J is TRBJ2-3; 7 bases are shared with TRBD2. The source of this sequence is a human donor in good health. The specimen sequenced was T cells isolated from PBMCs. CDR3 loop: CAGSLREWHTQYF. The CDR3 DNA is TGTGCCGGCAGTTTGCGGGAGTGGCATACGCAGTATTTT.